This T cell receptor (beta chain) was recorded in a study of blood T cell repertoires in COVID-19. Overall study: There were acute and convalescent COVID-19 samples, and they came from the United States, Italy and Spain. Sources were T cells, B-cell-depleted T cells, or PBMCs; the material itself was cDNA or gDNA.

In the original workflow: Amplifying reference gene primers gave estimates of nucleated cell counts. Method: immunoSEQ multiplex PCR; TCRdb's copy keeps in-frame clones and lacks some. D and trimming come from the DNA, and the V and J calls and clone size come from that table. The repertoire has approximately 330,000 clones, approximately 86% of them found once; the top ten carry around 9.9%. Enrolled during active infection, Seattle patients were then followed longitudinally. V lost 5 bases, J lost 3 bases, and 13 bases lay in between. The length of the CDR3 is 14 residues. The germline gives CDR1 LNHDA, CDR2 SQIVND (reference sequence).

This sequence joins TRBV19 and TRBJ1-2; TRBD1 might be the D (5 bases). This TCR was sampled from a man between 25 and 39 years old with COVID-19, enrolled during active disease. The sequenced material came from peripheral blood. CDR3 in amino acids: CASSVARGDYGYTF. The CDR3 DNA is TGTGCCAGTAGTGTAGCCCGGGGGGACTATGGCTACACCTTC.